The source of this TCR beta chain is a study of neoadjuvant anti-PD-1 for oral cavity cancer. Study-level background: Around day 43, patients without progression received a fourth nivolumab dose before surgery. Whole-study results and caveats: Post-nivolumab, blood T cell clonality was significantly elevated in non-responders.

Assay: immunoSEQ multiplex PCR; the TCRdb copy retains only in-frame clones and omits some. The sample has 15,000 to 20,000 clones; 55% to 70% are singletons. The CDR3 has 14 residues. Germline-derived CDR1 and CDR2 are SGHRS and YFSETQ. Losses at the gene ends were 2 bases for V and 5 bases for J; bases not matched to a gene: 6. Remarks on this clone: Its specificity is unknown.

The source material was PBMCs, sampled before nivolumab (anti-PD-1) treatment. The chain links TRBV5-1 to TRBJ1-2, with 7 bases fitting TRBD1. This TCR came from a person between 35 and 79 years old with oral cavity squamous cell carcinoma. CDR3 DNA sequence: TGCGCCAGCAGCTTACCGGGACAGACTTATGGCTACACCTTC. Translation gives CASSLPGQTYGYTF.